This TCR beta chain was recovered during a study of shared clonotypes between healthy human individuals. As to this clone: Antigen: not known.

Overall study findings and caveats: About 5% of naive CD4 clonotypes were shared across a handful of donors.

Produced via immunoSEQ multiplex PCR; TCRdb's table is partial and in-frame only. The repertoire holds some 2,000,000 clones, with roughly 94% as singletons. Naive CD8 cells lacked CD45RO, underwent positive selection for CCR7 and left out terminally differentiated effector memory CD45RA+ cells. Donors were Caucasian adults residing in Nashville, Tennessee, USA. Losses at the gene ends were 0 bases for V and 6 bases for J; bases not matched to a gene: 8. Germline lookup yields CDR1 SGDLS and CDR2 YYNGEE. The CDR3 runs to 16 residues. The material sequenced was naive CD8+ T cells sorted from blood. This clonotype was obtained from a man aged 18 to 29 in good health. The chain couples TRBV9 to TRBJ2-2; 7 bases match TRBD1. CDR3 bases: TGTGCCAGCAGCGTAGATCTCGGCAGGGGGTCCGGGGAGCTGTTTTTT. Translation gives CASSVDLGRGSGELFF.